Presented here are 27 T cell receptor beta chains from one specimen sequenced in a study of cytomegalovirus exposure and HLA in healthy donors. PCR involved 60 Vbeta and 13 Jbeta primers. The assay was immunoSEQ multiplex PCR, and TCRdb's table has in-frame clones only and misses some. The table has 95,000 to 150,000 clones, 55% to 75% seen once. The sequencing input was PBMCs. The receptors were sampled from a young man in good health and CMV-seronegative.

The chain employs TRBV21-1 and TRBJ2-2; the D call in the table, TRBD2, was not verified against the DNA. TRBV21-1 corresponds to a pseudogene. The CDR3 has 14 amino acids. The CDR3 sequence is CASSKDKQPGELFF. The DNA for the CDR3 is TGTGCCAGCAGCAAAGATAAGCAACCCGGGGAGCTGTTTTTT.

The chain employs TRBV23-1 and TRBJ2-7, with D perhaps TRBD2 (6 bases). TRBV23-1 belongs to the ORF category, with a function that is uncertain. Trimming pared 7 bases from V and 0 bases from J, leaving 16 bases between. The length of the CDR3 is 15 residues. The CDR3 reads CASTRYQGLSYEQYF. CDR3 DNA sequence: TGCGCCAGCACCCGTTATCAGGGACTCTCCTACGAGCAGTACTTC.

V usage is TRBV7-6 and J usage is TRBJ2-1, with 7 bases identical to TRBD1. The CDR3 has 16 residues. V shed 4 bases and J 3 bases; nucleotides not matched to a gene: 9. The germline V gene encodes CDR1 SGHVS and CDR2 FNYEAQ. CDR3 in amino acids: CASSSETGLGYNEQFF. DNA of the CDR3: TGTGCCAGCAGCTCCGAGACAGGGCTTGGCTACAATGAGCAGTTCTTC.

Only one count was recorded for this clone. J is TRBJ1-2 and V is TRBV19; 8 bases map to TRBD1. The CDR3 has 14 residues. With 4 bases clipped from V and 2 bases from J, the junction kept 3 bases outside the gene matches. Germline V gene sequence: CDR1 LNHDA, CDR2 SQIVND (reference sequence). CDR3 sequence reads: CASSRTGTNYGYTF. CDR3 nucleotide sequence: TGTGCCAGTAGTAGGACAGGGACGAACTATGGCTACACCTTC.

V usage is TRBV5-6 and J usage is TRBJ2-3; 9 bases line up with TRBD1. The ends lost 4 bases at V and 2 bases at J; junction bases unmatched: 11. Germline CDR1 SGHDT, CDR2 YYEEEE. CDR3 length: 17 residues. The CDR3 nucleotides read TGTGCCAGCAGCCTATCCGGGACAGGGCGATACACAGATACGCAGTATTTT. It specifies CASSLSGTGRYTDTQYF.

CDR3 amino acids: CASSQGLLGGKYEQYF. CDR3 in DNA: TGCGCCAGCAGCCAAGGGCTGCTGGGGGGGAAATACGAGCAGTACTTC. The chain couples TRBV4-3 to TRBJ2-7, with 7 nucleotides matching TRBD2. J gave up 4 bases and V 1 base, and 10 bases lay outside the gene matches. The V gene's germline CDR1 is LGHNA and CDR2 YSLEER. This CDR3 region has 16 residues.

This clone appeared a few times. The chain recombines TRBV27 with TRBJ2-3, with 7 bases matching TRBD2. Germline V lookup: CDR1 MNHEY, CDR2 SMNVEV (reference sequence). The CDR3 totals 15 residues. V was pared by 7 bases and J by 2 bases, with 9 bases of the junction left unmatched. The CDR3 region has the DNA TGTGCCAGCACCTCGGGGCGGGGGACCACAGATACGCAGTATTTT. Its translation: CASTSGRGTTDTQYF.

The chain carries TRBV28 and TRBJ2-3; TRBD1 matches 8 bases. The length of the CDR3 is 18 residues. The germline CDR1 and CDR2 sequences are MDHEN and SYDVKM. V shed 5 bases, J shed 2 bases, and the junction held 15 bases outside the gene matches. CDR3 in amino acids: CASSHRGDWTAYTDTQYF. The CDR3, as DNA: TGTGCCAGCAGTCACAGGGGGGATTGGACCGCTTACACAGATACGCAGTATTTT.

The genes are TRBV7-8 and TRBJ2-5; possible D gene TRBD1, 8 bases. Germline CDR1 is SGHVS and CDR2 is FQNEAQ. The CDR3 contains 15 residues. With 1 base removed from V and 5 bases from J, the gap between germline ends came to 14 bases. The CDR3: CASSLEQGGWETQYF. CDR3 nucleotides: TGTGCCAGCAGCTTAGAACAGGGGGGGTGGGAGACCCAGTACTTC. The full variable domain, completed using reference TRBV7-8 and TRBJ2-5, is GAGVSQSPRYKVAKRGQDVALRCDPISGHVSLFWYQQALGQGPEFLTYFQNEAQLDKSGLPSDRFFAERPEGSVSTLKIQRTQQEDSAVYLCASSLEQGGWETQYFGPGTRLLVL.

J is TRBJ2-5 and V is TRBV15, with D maybe TRBD2 (6 bases). Germline loops: CDR1 LNHNV, CDR2 YYDKDF (reference sequence). Trimming removed 1 base at V and 2 bases at J, with 11 bases between. CDR3 length: 15 residues. The CDR3 region has the DNA TGTGCCACCAGCAGAGGGGGGGAAGGACAAGAGACCCAGTACTTC. Protein product: CATSRGGEGQETQYF.

The chain carries TRBV11-2 and TRBJ2-3, with 15 bases matching TRBD2. Germline values: CDR1 SGHAT, CDR2 FQNNGV. This CDR3 has 19 amino acids. Losses at the gene ends were 4 bases for V and 3 bases for J; bases not matched to a gene: 11. CDR3 nucleotides: TGTGCCAGCAGCTCTCCGCCGGGACTAGCGGGGGGAATGACAGATACGCAGTATTTT. Translated, it gives CASSSPPGLAGGMTDTQYF.

This clone was counted a few times. The chain recombines TRBV9 with TRBJ1-1; possibly TRBD1 for D (5 bases). V was clipped by 3 bases and J by 1 base, with 16 bases between them. The CDR3 is 16 amino acids. Germline CDR1 SGDLS, CDR2 YYNGEE. The CDR3 DNA is TGTGCCAGCAGCGAGAGTGGGGGACTTGGGAACACTGAAGCTTTCTTT. Translated, it gives CASSESGGLGNTEAFF.

This chain uses TRBV27 with TRBJ2-5; 7 bases line up with TRBD2. The end of the DNA fits TRBJ2-7 better, so the J call may be wrong. This CDR3 is 14 amino acids long. Germline CDR1 MNHEY, CDR2 SMNVEV (reference sequence). CDR3 sequence: CASGEGVSFDEQYF. CDR3 coding DNA: TGTGCCAGCGGGGAGGGTGTGTCTTTCGACGAGCAGTACTTC.

The chain is built from TRBV7-6 and TRBJ1-5, with TRBD1 matching 8 bases. The trim removed 5 bases at V and 5 bases at J, leaving 8 bases unmatched. Germline V gene lookup returns CDR1 SGHVS and CDR2 FNYEAQ. The CDR3 sequence is 15 residues long. The chain's CDR3 is CASSPGTGADQPQHF. CDR3 nucleotides: TGTGCCAGCAGCCCCGGGACAGGCGCTGATCAGCCCCAGCATTTT.

The rearrangement joins TRBV6-6 to TRBJ1-1; TRBD1 might be the D (6 bases). The germline CDR1 and CDR2 sequences are MNHNY and SVGAGI (reference sequence). Trimming removed 2 bases from V and 5 bases from J, with 9 bases in between. The CDR3 extends over 13 amino acids. The DNA for the CDR3 is TGTGCCAGCAGTTACGCCAGGGGTACTGAAGCTTTCTTT. This gives the protein CASSYARGTEAFF.

CDR3 protein: CASSLIGGGVNEQFF. CDR3 bases: TGTGCCAGCAGTTTAATCGGCGGTGGAGTCAATGAGCAGTTCTTC. J is TRBJ2-1 and V is TRBV27; D ambiguous. V lost 2 bases, J lost 6 bases, and 14 bases lay in between. CDR1 and CDR2 (germline): MNHEY, SMNVEV (reference sequence). CDR3 length: 15 residues.

The gene calls are TRBV27 and TRBJ1-5, with D uncertain. This CDR3 has 17 amino acids. Germline CDR1 is MNHEY and CDR2 is SMNVEV (reference sequence). The V end was cut by 2 bases, the J end by 2 bases, with 16 bases between. CDR3 residues: CASSLLPTHRGNQPQHF. The CDR3 DNA is TGTGCCAGCAGTTTACTCCCGACTCACCGGGGCAATCAGCCCCAGCATTTT.

The chain has TRBV7-3 and TRBJ2-5, with 8 bases lining up with TRBD1. In germline, CDR1 is SGHTA, CDR2 FQGTGA. CDR3 length: 14 residues. V was pared by 5 bases and J by 4 bases, with 6 bases of the junction left unmatched. CDR3 in DNA: TGTGCCAGCAGCCTAGGCAGGGGGCGAGAGACCCAGTACTTC. Amino acid sequence: CASSLGRGRETQYF. Combining the CDR3 with reference TRBV7-3 and TRBJ2-5 gives the whole variable domain GAGVSQTPSNKVTEKGKYVELRCDPISGHTALYWYRQSLGQGPEFLIYFQGTGAADDSGLPNDRFFAVRPEGSVSTLKIQRTERGDSAVYLCASSLGRGRETQYFGPGTRLLVL.

The rearrangement uses TRBV18 and TRBJ2-5; 11 bases map to TRBD2. The junction had 2 bases not matched to a gene; V was cut back by 3 bases and J by 2 bases. CDR1 is KGHSH, CDR2 LQKENI, per germline. The CDR3 is made up of 15 amino acids. The CDR3 region is CASSPGTSGQETQYF. CDR3 sequence (DNA): TGTGCCAGCTCACCCGGGACTAGCGGACAAGAGACCCAGTACTTC.

The chain recombines TRBV30 with TRBJ1-2; D is possibly TRBD1 (6 bases). The CDR3 consists of 13 residues. The germline gives CDR1 GTSNPN, CDR2 SVGIG (reference sequence). The V gene lost 4 bases and the J gene lost 8 bases, with 17 bases spanning the gap. The CDR3 region has the DNA TGTGCCTGGACACGGACAGATCTGTCGGGCTACACCTTC. It is translated as CAWTRTDLSGYTF. The full variable domain, rest sourced from reference TRBV30 and TRBJ1-2, is SQTIHQWPATLVQPVGSPLSLECTVEGTSNPNLYWYRQAAGRGLQLLFYSVGIGQISSEVPQNLSASRPQDRQFILSSKKLLLSDSGFYLCAWTRTDLSGYTFGSGTRLTVV.

V and J are TRBV5-4 and TRBJ1-3, with TRBD1 matching over 7 bases. CDR3 length equals 15 residues. Germline CDR1 and CDR2: SGHNT and YYREEE (reference sequence). With V trimmed by 4 bases and J by 0 bases, 4 bases remained unmatched. CDR3 amino acids: CASSPDRFSGNTIYF. CDR3 DNA sequence: TGTGCCAGCAGCCCGGACAGGTTCTCTGGAAACACCATATATTTT.

Details on this clone: An end of the junction does not agree with germline; a read error may underlie this. The CDR3 region has the DNA TGTGTCAGCTCACCACCCTCGAACACTGAAGCTTTCTTT. Amino acids: CVSSPPSNTEAFF. The chain joins TRBV18 to TRBJ1-1; no definite D call. CDR3 size: 13 residues. In germline, CDR1 is KGHSH, CDR2 LQKENI.

The gene calls are TRBV6-1 and TRBJ1-3; D may be TRBD1 (6 bases). Germline values: CDR1 MNHNS, CDR2 SASEGT. The CDR3 totals 16 residues. The V and J ends lost 3 bases and 1 base respectively, with 13 bases between them. Here the CDR3 DNA reads TGTGCCAGCAGTGAGGGTACGAGGGGGTCTGGAAACACCATATATTTT. It yields the protein CASSEGTRGSGNTIYF.

V and J are TRBV5-1 and TRBJ2-2; 15 bases line up with TRBD2. Trimming removed 1 base from V and 1 base from J; junction bases left unmatched: 5. The CDR3 loop spans 19 amino acids. CDR1 SGHRS and CDR2 YFSETQ come from the germline V gene. CDR3: CASSLTGLAGGRNTGELFF. Here the CDR3 DNA reads TGCGCCAGCAGCTTGACGGGACTAGCGGGGGGCCGGAACACCGGGGAGCTGTTTTTT. The full variable domain, completed using reference TRBV5-1 and TRBJ2-2, is KAGVTQTPRYLIKTRGQQVTLSCSPISGHRSVSWYQQTPGQGLQFLFEYFSETQRNKGNFPGRFSGRQFSNSRSEMNVSTLELGDSALYLCASSLTGLAGGRNTGELFFGEGSRLTVL.

This clone was counted between two and nine times. This chain connects TRBV7-9 to TRBJ2-1; TRBD1 matches at 9 bases. Trimming took 2 bases from V and 7 from J; bases not matched to a gene: 9. Germline values: CDR1 SEHNR, CDR2 FQNEAQ (reference sequence). The CDR3 has 16 residues. This CDR3 reads CASSLHGTGIENEQFF. For the CDR3, the DNA is TGTGCCAGCAGCTTACATGGGACAGGGATTGAGAATGAGCAGTTCTTC.

The chain employs TRBV5-6 and TRBJ2-3; tentative D call: TRBD1 (5 bases). The germline gives CDR1 SGHDT, CDR2 YYEEEE. Between the trimmed V and J ends, which lost 4 bases and 2 bases, there was a span of 17 bases. The CDR3 extends over 16 amino acids. CDR3 sequence (DNA): TGTGCCAGCAGCCTACAGGATGACCTTTTCACAGATACGCAGTATTTT. Protein sequence: CASSLQDDLFTDTQYF.

Points on this clone: Other nucleotide sequences in the sample specify the same CDR3. The chain joins TRBV18 to TRBJ2-1; TRBD2 aligns across 13 bases. Germline CDR1 reads KGHSH; CDR2 reads LQKENI. J was trimmed by 1 base and V by 6 bases; bases with no gene match: 15. CDR3 size: 20 residues. The CDR3 region is CASSPGSRLAGGGSYNEQFF. DNA of the CDR3: TGTGCCAGCTCGCCGGGCTCAAGACTAGCGGGGGGTGGGTCCTACAATGAGCAGTTCTTC. Based on the CDR3 plus reference TRBV18 and TRBJ2-1, the full variable domain is NAGVMQNPRHLVRRRGQEARLRCSPMKGHSHVYWYRQLPEEGLKFMVYLQKENIIDESGMPKERFSAEFPKEGPSILRIQQVVRGDSAAYFCASSPGSRLAGGGSYNEQFFGPGTRLTVL.